This T cell receptor beta chain was sequenced for a study of blood T cell repertoires in COVID-19. Study overall: Sites across the United States, Italy and Spain contributed samples from acute and convalescent COVID-19. T cells, B-cell-depleted T cells, or PBMCs supplied cDNA or gDNA.

V lost 0 bases to trimming and J lost 0 bases, with 10 bases between them. The CDR3 covers 16 residues. Germline V gene lookup returns CDR1 MNHEY and CDR2 SMNVEV (reference sequence). Data came from immunoSEQ multiplex PCR; TCRdb stores just in-frame clones and leaves some out. The top ten hold roughly 2% of the sample, which has roughly 280,000 clones, about 85% seen once. This clonotype was obtained from a woman aged 45-60 years who had recovered from COVID-19. The rearrangement links TRBV27 to TRBJ2-3; D is uncertain. Sequences were obtained from peripheral blood. The CDR3 spells CASSLSRVPSTDTQYF. The CDR3 nucleotides are TGTGCCAGCAGTTTATCCCGGGTTCCTAGCACAGATACGCAGTATTTT.